The following is a T cell receptor (beta chain) sequence with its context. The antigen it recognizes is unknown. Base qualities are not recorded, but no much larger clone differs from it by a single base. The entry originates in a study of shared clonotypes between healthy human individuals (dated by TCRdb to about 2020). Some background on the complete study: Two women and a few men aged 18 to 49 years were included in the cohort. For each donor, CD4 naive and CD4 memory were each run on three plates, CD8 naive on two plates, and CD8 memory on one plate. Blood TCR repertoires of five healthy adults were deeply sequenced to estimate repertoire size and the extent of clonotype sharing between individuals. Each donor's leukapheresis produced roughly between roughly 0.85 and 10 billion PBMCs. To increase sequencing depth and limit assay-specific biases, TCR repertoire library preparation and sequencing were carried out by different laboratories using diverse techniques. Here is what the overall study found, with its caveats: Estimated clonotype richness was generally larger for naive than for memory subsets. Compared with non-shared clonotypes, the clonotypes found in all four sorted-subset donors had higher generation probabilities. Sampling was restricted to blood, and TCR repertoires in tissue are likely to differ from TCR repertoires in blood. Even with the large sequencing depth, rarefaction of the sorted-subset datasets indicated that sequencing was incomplete. The small number of donors limited the genetic and exposure-history diversity represented. Across a handful of donors, around 5% of naive CD4, roughly 3.5% of naive CD8, around 2.1% of memory CD4, and over 0.35% of memory CD8 clonotypes were shared. Based on pairwise subsampling, the degree of clonotype sharing among donors was expected to be affected by sequencing depth.

Using the deep immunoSEQ assay, multiplex PCR amplified TCR CDR3 regions from genomic DNA. For each cell subset, the extracted genomic DNA was distributed evenly across all wells of several immunoSEQ 96-well plates, and each plate served as one replicate. For sorted subsets, about 200 ng genomic DNA, equal to 30,000 to 35,000 T cell genomes, was loaded into each replicate PCR. Purified libraries were measured with a Qubit 3.0 fluorometer, size-checked on a Bioanalyzer 2100, and measured again with the KAPA Library Quantification kit. Every immunoSEQ 96-well plate was sequenced on a dedicated single-read 150-cycle Illumina NextSeq 550 flow cell. The paper's processing steps were these. Because only junctional sequences without quality scores were contained in the immunoSEQ output, filtering matching that applied to full-length reads could not be performed. Sequences were annotated with PyIR, a Python wrapper for IgBLAST v1.9, and V/J genes and CDR3 were assigned using IMGT germline references. Reads were removed for weak V/J assignments (E-value above 1e-6), missing CDR3, stop codons, out-of-frame junctions, or ambiguous translated residues. A V3J clonotype was defined by an identical inferred V gene, J gene, and CDR3 amino acid sequence. Percentage overlap between repertoires was computed as shared unique clonotypes divided by the size of the smaller repertoire. Three approaches were used to assess repertoire richness: RTK rarefaction, the Chao1 estimator, and Recon v2.1 estimates of unobserved clonotypes. Generation probabilities for all TCRbeta clonotypes obtained by the gDNA method from a few donors were computed using OLGA. TCRdb stores this immuneACCESS table with in-frame sequences only. Part of the clones is absent; in the studies checked, under half of the shortfall reflects unresolved V genes, and no reason is known for the rest. V, J and clone size were drawn from that table, and D and trimming were deduced from the DNA. The sample table lists about 380,000 clones, just over 95% of them with a count of one. The biggest ten clones account for 0.32% of the sample.

The donors were healthy, HIV-negative adults with no recently reported acute infections or vaccinations. Only Caucasian adults living in Nashville, Tennessee, USA were represented among the donors. CD8 memory samples were composed of magnetically selected CD45RO+ cells combined with CCR7-negative CD45RA+ effector memory (TemRA) cells. Blood was obtained by leukapheresis, after which PBMCs were separated by Ficoll-Histopaque density gradient centrifugation and cryopreserved in liquid nitrogen vapor phase. Analytical flow cytometry was used to check the purity and quantity of every magnetically sorted T cell population. From each sorted fraction, genomic DNA was isolated and quantified by UV absorbance on a Nanodrop 2000c. The CDR3 sequence holds 16 residues, the cysteine and phenylalanine included. Kept here is only the CDR3 DNA, which spans 48 bases and is read in frame from base 1. The junction carries 12 bases between V and J, which are trimmed by 0 bases and 1 base respectively. Based on the germline V gene, the CDR1 and CDR2 sequences are SGHRS and YFSETQ.

Sequencing used memory CD8+ T cells sorted from blood. Interpreted using the paper, the cell subset or site label stands for: CD45RO+ cells pooled with CCR7-negative TemRA cells. The chain links TRBV5-1 with TRBJ2-3, and TRBD2 may be the D gene, going by 7 matching bases. This clonotype originated in a man aged 25 to 40 in good health. CDR3 reads: CASSLAVGGRTDTQYF. Here is the DNA: TGCGCCAGCAGCTTGGCGGTCGGGGGGCGCACAGATACGCAGTATTTT.